One sample yielded the 20 T cell receptor beta chains listed below, sequenced in a study of breast tumors, draining lymph nodes, adjacent tissues. TCRdb re-analysed the multiplex PCR reads in MiXCR, keeping a single row per CDR3 protein. Here the sample spans over 150,000 distinct CDR3 sequences, 25% to 40% being singletons. The lymph nodes were axillary draining lymph nodes from breast cancer patients. Input material: axillary lymph node tissue. These receptor sequences come from a female donor with breast cancer. Some clones in this sample may be carry-over from other donors' samples.

This clonotype was detected ten times or more. This rearrangement joins TRBV7-9 to TRBJ2-5, with a tentative D call TRBD2 (6 bases). The CDR3 contains 13 residues. Germline CDR1 and CDR2: SEHNR and FQNEAQ (reference sequence). Trimming took off 11 bases at V and 5 bases at J, with 18 bases between the two ends. DNA of the CDR3: TGTGCCTCACAAGAAGGGCTAGCGGAGACCCAGTACTTC. The encoded protein is CASQEGLAETQYF.

This chain links TRBV5-6 with TRBJ2-5; D might be TRBD1 or TRBD2, each matching 5 bases. Germline CDR1 SGHDT, CDR2 YYEEEE. V lost 4 bases to trimming and J lost 2 bases, with 15 bases between them. CDR3 length equals 15 residues. CDR3 in amino acids: CASSPGPVGQETQYF. The CDR3 nucleotides read TGTGCCAGCAGCCCGGGACCGGTGGGACAAGAGACCCAGTACTTC.

This clonotype was counted ten times or more. The chain joins TRBV2 to TRBJ1-3; D perhaps matches TRBD1 (5 bases). This CDR3 spans 14 amino acids. The V end lost 6 bases, the J end lost 7 bases, and 16 bases lay between the germline ends. Germline V gene sequence: CDR1 SNHLY, CDR2 FYNNEI. The CDR3 sequence: CASRVSGQANTIYF. The CDR3 region has the DNA TGTGCCAGCAGAGTATCGGGGCAGGCGAACACCATATATTTT.

Concerning this clonotype itself: This clone may be a read error of a much larger clone one base away. The chain carries TRBV5-5 and TRBJ2-5, with 8 bases lining up with TRBD2. This CDR3 is 15 amino acids long. The V gene's germline CDR1 is SGHKS and CDR2 YYEKEE (reference sequence). This CDR3 reads CASSFAGLAMETRYF. CDR3 in DNA: TGTGCCAGCAGCTTTGCTGGACTAGCAATGGAGACCCGGTACTTC.

On this clonotype: The DNA is left out, because the CDR3 cannot be placed on it with certainty; the CDR3 is given as TCRdb lists it. The V gene is TRBV7-3, the J gene TRBJ2-5; TRBD1, as called in the table, went unchecked against the DNA. The CDR3 has 21 amino acids, counting both end residues. CDR1 is SGHTA and CDR2 is FQGTGA in the germline V gene. The CDR3 protein is CASSFYICSARQGLGSETQYF.

V gene TRBV14 combines with J gene TRBJ2-1; a weak D match, TRBD1 (6 bases). The V end was cut by 4 bases, the J end by 9 bases, with 10 bases between. The CDR3 sequence is 12 residues long. Germline V lookup: CDR1 SGHDN, CDR2 FVKESK. The CDR3 loop is CASSLRDTEQFF. The CDR3 region has the DNA TGTGCCAGCAGCCTACGGGACACTGAGCAGTTCTTC.

With respect to this clonotype: A much larger clone lies one base from this, so it may be a read error. The rearrangement joins TRBV5-1 to TRBJ2-1; TRBD1 is a possible D gene (7 bases). The CDR3 contains 16 residues. Looked up from germline, CDR1 is SGHRS and CDR2 is YFSETQ. CDR3 residues: CASSLGIRGAYDEQFF. DNA for the CDR3: TGCGCCAGCAGCTTGGGTATCAGGGGGGCCTACGATGAGCAGTTCTTC.

The sample holds many counts of this clonotype. CDR3 loop: CASSQEASGRAYRADTQYF. DNA of the CDR3: TGTGCCAGCAGCCAAGAAGCCAGCGGGAGGGCCTATAGGGCAGATACGCAGTATTTT. The rearrangement joins TRBV4-2 to TRBJ2-3; TRBD2 agrees at 10 bases. V lost 0 bases to trimming and J lost 4 bases; unmatched junction nucleotides: 13. Germline loops: CDR1 LGHNA, CDR2 YNFKEQ. This CDR3 contains 19 residues.

J is TRBJ2-3 and V is TRBV18; D gene ambiguous. V shed 3 bases and J shed 1 base, with 5 bases lying between them. Germline CDR1 is KGHSH and CDR2 is LQKENI. The CDR3 is made up of 13 amino acids. CDR3 sequence reads: CASSPKRTDTQYF. The CDR3, as DNA: TGTGCCAGCTCACCCAAGCGCACAGATACGCAGTATTTT.

A note on this clonotype: Possible read error: a much larger clone is one base away. V usage is TRBV20-1 and J usage is TRBJ1-2; D possibly corresponds to TRBD1 (5 bases). Per germline, CDR1 DFQATT and CDR2 SNEGSKA (reference sequence). The CDR3 is 12 amino acids. The CDR3 loop reads CSARDRGSGSAF. The CDR3 coding sequence is TGCAGTGCTAGAGATCGGGGGTCTGGCTCCGCCTTC.

This clonotype has a count of ten or more. The chain employs TRBV6-4 and TRBJ2-1; maybe TRBD1 (5 bases). CDR3 length: 17 residues. Germline V gene sequence: CDR1 MRHNA, CDR2 SNTAGT. V was clipped by 0 bases and J by 8 bases, with 20 bases between them. The CDR3 region has the DNA TGTGCCAGCAGTGACTCTCTTAGGGCAGGGTCCCTGGATGAGCAGTTCTTC. Amino acids: CASSDSLRAGSLDEQFF.

Comments on this clonotype: A much larger clone lies one base from this, so it may be a read error. The chain combines TRBV9 with TRBJ2-1; 8 positions agree with TRBD2. This CDR3 has 15 residues. Germline values: CDR1 SGDLS, CDR2 YYNGEE. CDR3 sequence reads: CASSVAGLALNEPFF. The CDR3 coding sequence is TGTGCCAGCAGCGTAGCAGGACTAGCCTTGAATGAGCCGTTCTTC.

This clonotype was counted a single time. No conserved phenylalanine or tryptophan is present at the end of the CDR3, so a read error is the likely explanation. V usage is TRBV9 and J usage is TRBJ2-2; 9 bases are shared with TRBD1. Trimming removed 3 bases from V and 0 bases from J; junction bases left unmatched: 9. CDR3 size: 18 residues. The germline V gene encodes CDR1 SGDLS and CDR2 YYNGEE. DNA of the CDR3: TGTGCCAGCAGCGGAAGGACAGGGGAAAGTTCGAACACCGGGGAGCTGTTTTCT. Translated, it gives CASSGRTGESSNTGELFS.

This clonotype was observed many times. The CDR3 DNA reads TGTGCCAGCAGTTTACAGGACGGACCCTACGAGCAGTACTTC. Translating gives CASSLQDGPYEQYF. The chain recombines TRBV12-3 or TRBV12-4 with TRBJ2-7; D ambiguous. The V gene lost 2 bases and the J gene lost 2 bases, with 10 bases spanning the gap. The CDR3 spans 14 residues.

This clonotype was seen repeatedly, ten times or more. The CDR3 protein is CAWRRGVGELFF. CDR3 bases: TGTGCCTGGAGACGAGGGGTCGGGGAGCTGTTTTTT. V gene TRBV30 combines with J gene TRBJ2-2; tentatively, D is TRBD1 or TRBD2 (5 bases each). In germline, CDR1 is GTSNPN, CDR2 SVGIG (reference sequence). V shed 3 bases and J shed 7 bases, with 9 bases lying between them. The CDR3 runs to 12 residues.

This clonotype was observed many times. The CDR3 loop is CSARPAGGPDTQYF. The CDR3 DNA is TGCAGTGCTAGACCAGCGGGAGGGCCCGATACGCAGTATTTT. The V and J genes are TRBV20-1 and TRBJ2-3; 10 bases are a match to TRBD2. CDR1 is DFQATT, CDR2 SNEGSKA, per germline (reference sequence). The J segment lost 6 bases and the V segment lost 2 bases, leaving 5 bases of the junction unmatched. CDR3 length equals 14 residues.

This clonotype appeared many times. The V and J genes are TRBV2 and TRBJ1-6, with D perhaps matching TRBD1 (6 bases). V was shortened by 2 bases and J by 10 bases, with 15 bases between the two germline ends. The CDR3 has 15 amino acids. CDR1 SNHLY and CDR2 FYNNEI come from the germline V gene. Here the CDR3 DNA reads TGTGCCAGCAGTGAACAACAGGGAATCAAATCACCCCTCCACTTT. It yields the protein CASSEQQGIKSPLHF.

In regard to this clonotype: A single base separates this from a much larger clone, so it may be a read error. This rearrangement joins TRBV12-3 or TRBV12-4 to TRBJ2-2; 15 bases are a match to TRBD2. The V segment lost 1 base and the J segment 6 bases; nucleotides outside the gene matches: 0. The CDR3 contains 16 residues. CDR3 DNA: TGTGCCAGCAGTTTAGGGACTAGCGGGAGGGCCGGGGAGCTGTTTTTT. Translating gives CASSLGTSGRAGELFF.

This clonotype was recorded many times. The chain couples TRBV20-1 to TRBJ2-2; maybe TRBD1 (6 bases). V was cut by 5 bases and J by 3 bases, with 16 bases left in between. This CDR3 spans 15 amino acids. The germline V gene encodes CDR1 DFQATT and CDR2 SNEGSKA (reference sequence). The CDR3 protein is CSAPGTGWHTGELFF. For the CDR3, the DNA is TGCAGTGCTCCCGGAACAGGGTGGCACACCGGGGAGCTGTTTTTT.

This clonotype came up a few times. CDR3: CASSEQGTGYYNEQFF. CDR3 in DNA: TGTGCCAGCTCAGAACAGGGGACAGGATACTACAATGAGCAGTTCTTC. The J gene is TRBJ2-1, the V gene TRBV18; the match to TRBD1 covers 8 bases. Trimming cost V 5 bases and J 3 bases; bases outside gene matches: 9. CDR3 length: 16 residues. The germline V gene has CDR1 KGHSH and CDR2 LQKENI.